These T cell receptor beta chains were read from a single sample in a study of cytomegalovirus exposure and HLA in healthy donors. Sequencing used immunoSEQ multiplex PCR; TCRdb keeps in-frame clones, though not all of them. The top ten clones hold 0.85% of a sample with about 160,000 clones, approximately 90% of them seen once. The sequenced material came from PBMCs. Receptor source: a woman in her thirties in good health and CMV-seronegative. Each CDR3 is given with its conserved first and last residue. Each record gives: J gene, D gene, clone size, V gene, CDR3 DNA, CDR3 protein. The D gene is left open where the match is weak. Rows give clone size only sometimes, using once, few, many, or a class for an expanded clone.

>TRBJ2-2|TRBD1|.|TRBV6-1
TGTGCCAGCAGTGATCCGGGACAGGGGGCGCTTCGGAGAACCGGGGAGCTGTTTTTT
CASSDPGQGALRRTGELFF
>TRBJ2-1|TRBD1|.|TRBV10-1
TGCGCCAGCAGTGAGTCGATAGGGACAGACCTCAATGAGCAGTTCTTC
CASSESIGTDLNEQFF
>TRBJ2-5|TRBD2|.|TRBV30
TGTGCCCGTAAACGGGCTAGCGGGTACCAAGAGACCCAGTACTTC
CARKRASGYQETQYF
>TRBJ2-1|TRBD2|.|TRBV4-1
TGCGCCAGCAGCCAAGATTTGATAGCGGGGGGCCATCACTACAATGAGCAGTTCTTC
CASSQDLIAGGHHYNEQFF
>TRBJ2-5|TRBD2|.|TRBV7-2
TGTGCCAGCAGCTTAGGCGGGGGGCAGGAGGAGACCCAGTACTTC
CASSLGGGQEETQYF
>TRBJ2-7|TRBD1|once|TRBV18
TGTGCCAGCTCACCCCGGACAGGGATATCCTACGAGCAGTACTTC
CASSPRTGISYEQYF
>TRBJ2-2|TRBD1|.|TRBV27
TGTGCCAGCAGTATTGGGACAGTTTACACCGGGGAGCTGTTTTTT
CASSIGTVYTGELFF
>TRBJ2-2|TRBD2|.|TRBV29-1
TGCAGCGTAGGAGGGCTAGCGGAGCCCGGGGAGCTGTTTTTT
CSVGGLAEPGELFF
>TRBJ1-2|TRBD1|.|TRBV28
TGTGCCAGCCGGACAGGCGTGGGATATGGCTACACCTTC
CASRTGVGYGYTF
>TRBJ2-1|.|.|TRBV19
TGTGCCAGTACCTCCCACGGGAATGAGCAGTTCTTC
CASTSHGNEQFF
>TRBJ2-2|TRBD1|.|TRBV5-1
TGCGCCAGCAGCAGGACAGGGTTCACCGGGGAGCTGTTTTTT
CASSRTGFTGELFF
>TRBJ2-1|TRBD2|.|TRBV15
TGTGCCACCAGCTTTCAGACTAGCGGGAGCTCCTACAATGAGCAGTTCTTC
CATSFQTSGSSYNEQFF
>TRBJ2-7|.|.|TRBV9
TGTGCCAGCAGCGTAGAACAGGGCCCCCACGAGCAGTACTTC
CASSVEQGPHEQYF
>TRBJ2-3|TRBD2|.|TRBV5-1
TGCGCCAGCAGCCCGGGACTAGCGGGGCCCACAGATACGCAGTATTTT
CASSPGLAGPTDTQYF
>TRBJ2-5|.|.|TRBV7-2
TGTGCCAGCACAAGAGGGGGAGGGGAGGCCAAGACCCAGTACTTC
CASTRGGGEAKTQYF
>TRBJ1-2|.|.|TRBV4-2
TGTGCCAGCAGTCTTTCGGAGGCCAACTATGGCTACACCTTC
CASSLSEANYGYTF
>TRBJ2-2|TRBD2|.|TRBV11-2
TGTGCCAGCAGAGCCGGGACTAGCGGGAGGGTCGGCACCGGGGAGCTGTTTTTT
CASRAGTSGRVGTGELFF
>TRBJ2-3|TRBD2|.|TRBV5-1
TGCGCCAGCAGCTTGGGCCTAGCGGATAGCACAGATACGCAGTATTTT
CASSLGLADSTDTQYF
>TRBJ2-7|TRBD2|.|TRBV13
TGTGCCAGCAGGGGGAGGGGTCAGGAGCAGTACTTC
CASRGRGQEQYF
>TRBJ2-7|TRBD2|.|TRBV7-9
TGTGCCAGCAGCCCGCCGCCCGGGACTAGCGGAGCCGGTGGCGGCGAGCAGTACTTC
CASSPPPGTSGAGGGEQYF
>TRBJ2-3|TRBD2|.|TRBV2
TGTGCCAGCAAAGAGCGGGAATACACAGATACGCAGTATTTT
CASKEREYTDTQYF
>TRBJ2-2|TRBD1|.|TRBV11-2
TGTGCCAGCAGAAAACCGGGACAGGGAAAGACCGGGGAGCTGTTTTTT
CASRKPGQGKTGELFF
>TRBJ1-3|TRBD1|.|TRBV28
TGTGCCAGCAGTACCCTGACAGGGGGCGGAAACACCATATATTTT
CASSTLTGGGNTIYF
>TRBJ1-1|.|once|TRBV11-2
TGTGCCAGCAGCTTACAGGGAACTGAAGCTTTCTTT
CASSLQGTEAFF
>TRBJ2-3|.|.|TRBV5-4
TGTGCCAGCAGCTCCGCCGCTAGGGGAGATACGCAGTATTTT
CASSSAARGDTQYF
>TRBJ1-2|.|.|TRBV7-2
TGTGCCAGCAGCTCCCCACGGGTTAACTATGGCTACACCTTC
CASSSPRVNYGYTF
>TRBJ2-5|.|.|TRBV7-9
TGTGCCAGCAGCTTACGCGTCGAGGGGGATTCGGAGACCCAGTACTTC
CASSLRVEGDSETQYF
>TRBJ2-5|TRBD1|.|TRBV10-1
TGCGCCAGCAGTGAGAGCAGACTAAAGGGGGCGCGTCTCAAAGAGACCCAGTACTTC
CASSESRLKGARLKETQYF
>TRBJ1-2|.|.|TRBV7-2
TGTGCCAGCAGCTTAGAGGGGAGGTTTGGCTACACCTTC
CASSLEGRFGYTF
>TRBJ1-5|.|.|TRBV29-1
TGCAGCGTTGCCCTGGAGGGCGATCAGCCCCAGCATTTT
CSVALEGDQPQHF
>TRBJ1-2|TRBD1|.|TRBV7-9
TGTGCCAGCAGCTTATTGACAGGGACGTACGGCTACACCTTC
CASSLLTGTYGYTF
>TRBJ1-2|TRBD1|.|TRBV11-2
TGTGCCAGCAGCCCCGCCGGACAGGGTGGTTATGGCTACACCTTC
CASSPAGQGGYGYTF
>TRBJ2-7|TRBD1|.|TRBV27
TGTGCCAGCAGCGACCGGGACAGTAGCGACGAGCAGTACTTC
CASSDRDSSDEQYF
>TRBJ2-1|TRBD2|.|TRBV2
TGTGCCAGCAGTACACCGGGACTAGGGCTGCATGAGCAGTTCTTC
CASSTPGLGLHEQFF
>TRBJ2-7|TRBD2|once|TRBV6-6
TGTGCCTCTGGGCTAGCGGGTTCCTACGAGCAGTACTTC
CASGLAGSYEQYF
>TRBJ2-1|TRBD2|.|TRBV6-5
TGTGCCAGCAGTCCCCCGGGACTAGCGGGGGGGCAGTTCTTC
CASSPPGLAGGQFF
>TRBJ2-2|.|.|TRBV5-4
TGTGCCAGCAGCTTGGCCGGGGAGCAGAACACCGGGGAGCTGTTTTTT
CASSLAGEQNTGELFF
>TRBJ1-4|.|.|TRBV14
TGTGCCAGCAGCCGGACCCGACAGCCCGCTGAAAAACTGTTTTTT
CASSRTRQPAEKLFF
>TRBJ2-1|.|.|TRBV2
TGTGCCAGCAGTGAAATGGTGGGGGGGGCCTCCTACAATGAGCAGTTCTTC
CASSEMVGGASYNEQFF
>TRBJ2-2|.|.|TRBV28
TGTGCCAGCAGTTTAGGTGGGGGCATGGCCGGGGAGCTGTTTTTT
CASSLGGGMAGELFF
>TRBJ2-1|TRBD2|.|TRBV30
TGTGCCTGGAGTAGGACTAGCGGGAGCTACAATGAGCAGTTCTTC
CAWSRTSGSYNEQFF
>TRBJ2-2|.|.|TRBV18
TGTGCCAGCTCACCACAGTCCTTCGAGAGGACCGGGGAGCTGTTTTTT
CASSPQSFERTGELFF
>TRBJ1-1|.|.|TRBV9
TGTGCCAGCAGCGTAGGAGGTCGGAAAAACACTGAAGCTTTCTTT
CASSVGGRKNTEAFF
>TRBJ2-1|.|.|TRBV4-3
TGCGCCAGCAGCCAAGTCCGGGGTTCCTCCTACAATGAGCAGTTCTTC
CASSQVRGSSYNEQFF
>TRBJ1-1|.|.|TRBV2
TGTGCCAGCAGTGAAGCTGAGAGAATGAACACTGAAGCTTTCTTT
CASSEAERMNTEAFF
>TRBJ2-1|.|few|TRBV5-6
TGTGCCAGCAGCTTGCAGGGAATAGTAGAGCAGTTCTTC
CASSLQGIVEQFF
>TRBJ2-5|.|.|TRBV21-1
TGTGCCAGCAGCACGACAGGGGGCTGGGAGACCCAGTACTTC
CASSTTGGWETQYF
>TRBJ2-1|TRBD2|.|TRBV4-3
TGCGCCAGCAGCCAAGATCTCCCGAGGACTAGCGGGGGCATTGAGCAGTTCTTC
CASSQDLPRTSGGIEQFF
>TRBJ2-5|.|.|TRBV19
TGTGCCAGTAGTTCAACAGGTCAAGAGACCCAGTACTTC
CASSSTGQETQYF
>TRBJ2-1|TRBD2|.|TRBV2
TGTGCCAGCAGTGAGACTAGCGGAGCCACCTACAATGAGCAGTTCTTC
CASSETSGATYNEQFF
>TRBJ1-4|.|.|TRBV2
TGTGCCAGCAGGGTACAGGCAGGAAAACTGTTTTTT
CASRVQAGKLFF
>TRBJ2-7|TRBD1|few|TRBV7-6
TGTGCCAGCAGCCAAAGGACAGGGGCAGGAGAGCAGTACTTC
CASSQRTGAGEQYF
>TRBJ1-3|TRBD1|.|TRBV19
TGTGCCAGTAGTGCCCCCGGGACAGTCTCTGGAAACACCATATATTTT
CASSAPGTVSGNTIYF